The rows below give T cell receptor beta chains drawn from one sample of a study of blood T cell repertoires in COVID-19. Profiling relied on immunoSEQ multiplex PCR, and the TCRdb table lists in-frame clones only, not all of them. The sample holds 90,000 to 150,000 clones; 85% are singletons and the top ten take about a tenth. What was sequenced was peripheral blood. These receptors all come from an older man with acute or convalescent COVID-19. The CDR3 runs from the conserved cysteine through the conserved F or W. Each record gives: V gene, CDR3 length, D gene, CDR3 protein. A D gene is named only where the DNA matches it firmly.

v_call: TRBV9; cdr3_length: 14; d_call: TRBD1; cdr3_aa: CASSVEQGPMGLFF
v_call: TRBV5-1; cdr3_length: 14; d_call: -; cdr3_aa: CASSPPKGDTEAFF
v_call: TRBV5-4; cdr3_length: 17; d_call: -; cdr3_aa: CASSLGQGIVSGNTIYF
v_call: TRBV9; cdr3_length: 14; d_call: -; cdr3_aa: CASSQSGTNHGYTF
v_call: TRBV27; cdr3_length: 15; d_call: TRBD2; cdr3_aa: CASRPLGGVYNEQFF
v_call: TRBV6-1; cdr3_length: 14; d_call: -; cdr3_aa: CASSEAGQRNTIYF
v_call: TRBV4-2; cdr3_length: 16; d_call: TRBD2; cdr3_aa: CASSQELTSVAPTQYF
v_call: TRBV7-3; cdr3_length: 14; d_call: -; cdr3_aa: CASSRSGTYNEQFF
v_call: TRBV18; cdr3_length: 17; d_call: -; cdr3_aa: CASSPPRVGLVAGELFF
v_call: TRBV3-1/TRBV3-2; cdr3_length: 13; d_call: -; cdr3_aa: CASSQGGNQPQHF
v_call: TRBV7-6; cdr3_length: 16; d_call: -; cdr3_aa: CASSLGRGTSTDTQYF
v_call: TRBV6-4; cdr3_length: 15; d_call: TRBD1; cdr3_aa: CASSRRGSSTDTQYF
v_call: TRBV5-1; cdr3_length: 15; d_call: -; cdr3_aa: CASSFQGGSNQPQHF
v_call: TRBV29-1; cdr3_length: 16; d_call: -; cdr3_aa: CSAPTPPGLADTEAFF
v_call: TRBV7-9; cdr3_length: 15; d_call: TRBD1; cdr3_aa: CASSHPGTGDSPLHF
v_call: TRBV11-3; cdr3_length: 15; d_call: TRBD1; cdr3_aa: CASRDRGRIDYGYTF
v_call: TRBV5-1; cdr3_length: 17; d_call: TRBD1; cdr3_aa: CASSQVPGTANTGELFF
v_call: TRBV6-5; cdr3_length: 14; d_call: TRBD1; cdr3_aa: CASSYRTGDNEQFF
v_call: TRBV23-1; cdr3_length: 16; d_call: -; cdr3_aa: CASSQRRPSFNEKLFF
v_call: TRBV11-2; cdr3_length: 16; d_call: TRBD1; cdr3_aa: CASSATGQEINYGYTF
v_call: TRBV7-3; cdr3_length: 14; d_call: -; cdr3_aa: CASSPHRGSGELFF
v_call: TRBV5-8; cdr3_length: 17; d_call: TRBD1; cdr3_aa: CASSRLTFRTGSYEQYF
v_call: TRBV19; cdr3_length: 15; d_call: -; cdr3_aa: CASSIRGPSTDTQYF
v_call: TRBV5-1; cdr3_length: 14; d_call: TRBD2; cdr3_aa: CASSLSGGSYEQYF
v_call: TRBV4-2; cdr3_length: 16; d_call: -; cdr3_aa: CASSPSSDLGNQPQHF
v_call: TRBV19; cdr3_length: 14; d_call: -; cdr3_aa: CASSRAISGNTIYF
v_call: TRBV7-8; cdr3_length: 15; d_call: TRBD1; cdr3_aa: CASRRTGGEWTEAFF
v_call: TRBV9; cdr3_length: 15; d_call: TRBD1; cdr3_aa: CASSFGTGNTGELFF
v_call: TRBV18; cdr3_length: 13; d_call: -; cdr3_aa: CASSPPQREKLFF
v_call: TRBV24-1; cdr3_length: 19; d_call: TRBD2; cdr3_aa: CATSDPGLAGGPAVDEQFF
v_call: TRBV6-5; cdr3_length: 14; d_call: -; cdr3_aa: CASTQSTGVLSYTF
v_call: TRBV5-1; cdr3_length: 16; d_call: -; cdr3_aa: CASSFTGILNTGELFF
v_call: TRBV7-8; cdr3_length: 14; d_call: -; cdr3_aa: CASSLDAGNTEAFF
v_call: TRBV12-5; cdr3_length: 14; d_call: -; cdr3_aa: CASALGQGNTEAFF
v_call: TRBV6-5; cdr3_length: 14; d_call: TRBD1; cdr3_aa: CASSLGGDNQPQHF
v_call: TRBV2; cdr3_length: 13; d_call: -; cdr3_aa: CASRQGTEQPQHF
v_call: TRBV5-1; cdr3_length: 15; d_call: TRBD1; cdr3_aa: CASSRGTGENQPQHF
v_call: TRBV21-1; cdr3_length: 18; d_call: -; cdr3_aa: CASSKMGRDHSGANVLTF
v_call: TRBV5-4; cdr3_length: 16; d_call: TRBD1; cdr3_aa: CASSATGGLAKNIQYF
v_call: TRBV3-1/TRBV3-2; cdr3_length: 13; d_call: -; cdr3_aa: CASSPWGGAGYTF
v_call: TRBV19; cdr3_length: 12; d_call: -; cdr3_aa: CATQGFGDTQYF
v_call: TRBV18; cdr3_length: 13; d_call: TRBD1; cdr3_aa: CASSLKGQDGYTF